A selection of T cell receptor beta chains follows, all from one sample in a study of blood T cell repertoires in COVID-19. Sequencing used immunoSEQ multiplex PCR; TCRdb keeps in-frame clones, though not all of them. The sample gives approximately 250,000 clones, around 83% of which show up once; 1.5% to 1.9% is in the top ten. Sequencing was done on a sample of peripheral blood. These receptor sequences come from a middle-aged woman who had recovered from COVID-19. CDR3s include the opening cysteine and the closing phenylalanine or tryptophan.

TRBV30 CAWSVRDEQYF
TRBV3-1/TRBV3-2 CASSEDRGRGYTF
TRBV6-5 CASTSSDRGGEQYF
TRBV6-5 CASSRQGRNSPLHF
TRBV10-3 CAIRPGTSQYEQYF
TRBV29-1 CSVKTSGGNNEQFF
TRBV10-1 CASSVANQETQYF
TRBV4-1 CASSPRTERYTEAFF
TRBV7-2 CASSLDGQSINTEAFF
TRBV20-1 CSASADPSGYSNQPQHF
TRBV3-1/TRBV3-2 CASGRFNTGELFF
TRBV3-1/TRBV3-2 CASSQSGGINYGYTF
TRBV6-5 CASRSGAGTGELFF
TRBV7-8 CASSLSELQETQYF
TRBV6-6 CASSYSIVLGQETQYF
TRBV6-5 CASSPGERGADTQYF
TRBV4-1 CASSQGLINEQFF
TRBV27 CASSFTGGYGYTF
TRBV27 CASSFGGNTEAFF
TRBV7-9 CASSLGGGPYEQYF
TRBV6-1 CASSEIEHNSPLHF
TRBV5-6 CASSLFGFSNQPQHF
TRBV7-8 CASSLGRVGANVLTF
TRBV4-1 CASQLQPTNTEAFF
TRBV28 CASSIGQSNEKLFF
TRBV6-1 CASSEGILGQSAFF
TRBV24-1 CATSDPGQPFQPQHF
TRBV29-1 CSVKTSGGSYEQYF
TRBV6-1 CASSALQGIGSGELFF
TRBV25-1 CASSANRDRVSNTEAFF
TRBV5-1 CASSLGEGGPDSYEQYF
TRBV7-9 CASSRGEIDSPLHF
TRBV29-1 CSGGQGPLGYTF
TRBV7-9 CASSLLLRGGRKLFF
TRBV2 CASSGHPTSGNTIYF
TRBV25-1 CASSEGLKETQYF
TRBV7-3 CASSTEMNTEAFF